This T cell receptor beta chain emerged from a study of OX40 agonist ivuxolimab in advanced cancers. Study at large: Ivuxolimab, an antibody that agonizes OX40 (CD134), was administered to the patients.

Patients were ruled out by autoimmune disease history or systemic immunosuppression. Libraries were prepared by immunoSEQ multiplex PCR; TCRdb keeps only in-frame clonotypes and omits some of them. Among roughly 58,000 clones listed, 93% were seen once. V was cut by 1 base and J by 4 bases, with 7 bases left in between. Germline CDR1 and CDR2: SGHAT and FQNNGV. The CDR3 is 13 amino acids. The sequencing used CD4+ or CD8+ T cells sorted from blood, collected in a trial of the OX40 agonist ivuxolimab. This receptor was taken from an adult with an advanced solid tumor such as melanoma, head and neck, liver or kidney cancer. The chain employs TRBV11-2 and TRBJ1-2; D is unclear. The CDR3 reads CASSLGVTYGYTF. The DNA for the CDR3 is TGTGCCAGCAGCTTAGGGGTTACCTATGGCTACACCTTC. The full variable domain, with the rest looked up from reference TRBV11-2 and TRBJ1-2, is EAGVAQSPRYKIIEKRQSVAFWCNPISGHATLYWYQQILGQGPKLLIQFQNNGVVDDSQLPKDRFSAERLKGVDSTLKIQPAKLEDSAVYLCASSLGVTYGYTFGSGTRLTVV.